This note documents a single TCR beta chain sequence. Antigen: not known. The data stem from a study of T cell repertoires in cytomegalovirus infection. Looking at the study overall: Selected CMV epitopes included recently identified HLA-C-restricted ones as well as well-studied HLA-B-restricted ones. An indication of both CMV infection and matching HLA type came from public TCR beta signatures.

TCRdb ran MiXCR on the reads and lists one entry per CDR3 protein. This table has about 890,000 distinct CDR3 sequences, roughly 31% appearing once. From germline, CDR1 is MGHRA and CDR2 YSYEKL. V gave up 5 bases and J gave up 7 bases, with 18 bases separating them. The CDR3 has 15 amino acids. General observations from the study: Predominance within the ex vivo response was attributable to HLA-C-restricted CMV-specific TCR beta clonotypes. Cumulated frequencies of public TCR beta families served to identify carriers of CMV plus the relevant HLA.

The chain combines TRBV4-1 with TRBJ2-1; D is perhaps TRBD2 (6 bases). This receptor was taken from a human donor in good health (CMV status not recorded). Some clones in this sample may be carry-over from other donors' samples. Source: cultured CD8+ T cells from PBMCs, taken from culture after CMV antigen stimulation. DNA of the CDR3: TGCGCCAGCAGCTACGACCTATCGGCGGGAAATGAGCAGTTCTTC. As protein: CASSYDLSAGNEQFF.